Here is one T cell receptor (beta chain) with its context. The sample contains more than one DNA sequence encoding this CDR3. Authors' data handling: Nucleated cell counts were estimated from reference gene primer amplification. The repertoire was sequenced with immunoSEQ multiplex PCR; TCRdb's copy has only in-frame clones and lacks some. V and J calls and clone size are given by that table; D and trimming were obtained from the DNA. In the table there are nearly 45,000 clones, roughly nine tenths of which are singletons. These data belong to a study of blood T cell repertoires in COVID-19. Study context: Collection of acute and convalescent COVID-19 samples took place in the United States, Italy and Spain.

V lost 2 bases, J lost 3 bases, and 9 bases lay in between. CDR1 and CDR2 from the germline V gene are SGHDT and YYEEEE. This CDR3 has 13 residues. The chain employs TRBV5-6 and TRBJ2-7; TRBD1 might be the D (5 bases). The source is a woman older than 75 in a cohort sampled during active or convalescent COVID-19. The material sequenced was peripheral blood. The CDR3 DNA is TGTGCCAGCAGCTTAGGCAGGGTCTACGAGCAGTACTTC. Translation gives CASSLGRVYEQYF.